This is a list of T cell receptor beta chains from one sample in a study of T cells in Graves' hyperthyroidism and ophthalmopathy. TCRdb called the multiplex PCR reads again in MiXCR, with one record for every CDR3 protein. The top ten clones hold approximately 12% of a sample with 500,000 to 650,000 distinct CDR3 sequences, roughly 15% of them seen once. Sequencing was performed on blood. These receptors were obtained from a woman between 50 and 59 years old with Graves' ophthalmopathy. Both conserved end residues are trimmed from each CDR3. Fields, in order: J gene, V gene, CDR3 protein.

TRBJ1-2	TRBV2	AREGDYGYT
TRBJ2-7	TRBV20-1	STKGPRVDEQY
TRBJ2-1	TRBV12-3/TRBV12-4	ASSRLAVPGIDEQF
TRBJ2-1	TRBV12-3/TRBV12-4	ASSFYGRGYNEQF
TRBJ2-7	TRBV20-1	SARVPSGRARFEQY
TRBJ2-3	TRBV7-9	ASSRIADTQY
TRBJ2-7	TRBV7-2	ASSLSRAGGGGQY
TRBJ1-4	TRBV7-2	ASSASGGSEKLF
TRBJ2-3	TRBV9	ASSRVRDRGGPSTDTQY
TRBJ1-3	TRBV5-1	ASSFGPGSGNTIY
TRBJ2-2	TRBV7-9	ASSSDRDRGLAVELF
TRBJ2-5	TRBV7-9	ASSLLETVY
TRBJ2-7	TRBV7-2	ASSLISTEPYEQY
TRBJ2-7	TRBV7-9	ASSPKPYEQY
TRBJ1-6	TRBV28	ASIDILNSPLH
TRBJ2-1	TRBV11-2	ASSFRLQSGSSYNEQF
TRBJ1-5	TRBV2	ASSGGVWPVYSNQPQH
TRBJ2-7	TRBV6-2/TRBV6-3	ASIPGPSYEQY
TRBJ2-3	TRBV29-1	SVELAGRPDTQY
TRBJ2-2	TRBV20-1	SARDPPDRDGELF
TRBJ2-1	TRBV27	ASSYSGRADEQF
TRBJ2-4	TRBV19	ASSAGLVTNIQY
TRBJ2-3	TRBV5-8	ASSSQRSTDTQY
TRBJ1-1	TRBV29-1	SVVGLRGNTEAF
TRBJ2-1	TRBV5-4	ASSVGMAESIDEQF
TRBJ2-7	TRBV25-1	ASRGYTRSEQY
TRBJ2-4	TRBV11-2	ASSFPRGTSSINIQY
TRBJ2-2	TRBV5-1	ASSSFPLAEYTGELF
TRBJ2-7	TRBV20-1	SANREIASYEQY
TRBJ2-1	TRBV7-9	ASSKTSGTSYNEQF
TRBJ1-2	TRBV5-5	ASSFGTGGRGYT
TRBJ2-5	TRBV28	ASSLDIRSQY
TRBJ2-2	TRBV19	ASSHIDAGELF
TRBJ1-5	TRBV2	ASSESRGGQPQH
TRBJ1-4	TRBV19	ASSTLGDSRELF
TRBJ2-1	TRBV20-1	SASLITSGRHNEQF
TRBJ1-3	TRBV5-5	ASSFGSTSWALGNTIY
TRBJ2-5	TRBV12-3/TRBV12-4	ASRGRVETQY
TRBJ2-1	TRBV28	ASSFTPGAGGGNEQF
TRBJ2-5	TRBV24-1	ATSEWTGVETQY
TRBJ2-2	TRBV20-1	SASAGGPSTGELF
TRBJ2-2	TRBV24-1	ATRAGRGRTGELF
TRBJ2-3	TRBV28	ASSFTSGRGDTQY
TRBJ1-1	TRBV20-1	SARVLDRDAPEAF
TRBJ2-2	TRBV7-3	ASGNRGVPTGELF
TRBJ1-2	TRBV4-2	ASSPMGSARYGYT
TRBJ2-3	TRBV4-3	ASSQEVGGTDTQY
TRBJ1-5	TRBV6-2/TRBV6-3	ASSYSGSRQPQH
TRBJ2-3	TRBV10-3	AINGEGTDTQY
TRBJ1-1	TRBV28	ASSFEGGRTDTEAF
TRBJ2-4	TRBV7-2	ASSSSRLAKNIQY
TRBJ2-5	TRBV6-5	ASSYGTSGRSPQY